This entry lists 11 T cell receptor beta chains sequenced from one sample in a study of read filtering for tumor transcriptome and immune sequencing. Molecular barcoded adaptors covering alpha/delta and beta/gamma chains were used on 400 to 450 ng RNA. Via MiXCR, TCRdb re-called the reads, giving one row per CDR3 protein. The sample lists roughly 82,000 distinct CDR3 sequences; over 9% were seen once. The specimen was a population of CD138-negative cells sorted from bone marrow. The receptors derive from a donor at least 40 years old with multiple myeloma.

This clonotype was seen repeatedly, ten times or more. The J gene is TRBJ1-5, the V gene TRBV20-1; D is unresolved. V lost 0 bases to trimming and J lost 3 bases, with 9 bases between them. The germline CDR1 and CDR2 sequences are DFQATT and SNEGSKA (reference sequence). The CDR3 is made up of 14 amino acids. The CDR3 region is CSARDSRNNQPQHF. CDR3 nucleotide sequence: TGCAGTGCTAGAGATTCGAGAAACAATCAGCCCCAGCATTTT.

The rearrangement links TRBV25-1 to TRBJ2-7, with D possibly matching TRBD2 (5 bases). This CDR3 comprises 13 residues. The V gene's germline CDR1 is MGHDK and CDR2 SYGVNS. The V end lost 4 bases, the J end lost 6 bases, and 13 bases lay between the germline ends. CDR3 sequence reads: CASSVRDNCEQYF. The CDR3 nucleotides read TGTGCCAGCAGTGTCCGGGATAACTGCGAGCAGTACTTC.

Many counts were recorded for this clonotype. The rearrangement links TRBV5-1 to TRBJ1-6, with a possible D match to TRBD1 (6 bases). The DNA end favors TRBJ1-1, so the J call may be wrong. The germline V gene has CDR1 SGHRS and CDR2 YFSETQ. The CDR3 is 14 amino acids. In DNA form, the CDR3 reads TGCGCCAGCAGCTTGGAACCGGGACTGGGGGGCGCTTTCTTT. Its translation is CASSLEPGLGGAFF.

This clonotype was seen at least ten times. V gene TRBV29-1 combines with J gene TRBJ2-1; the match to TRBD2 covers 9 bases. This CDR3 comprises 16 residues. Germline assignment: CDR1 SQVTM and CDR2 ANQGSEA. The junction had 11 bases not matched to a gene; V was cut back by 0 bases and J by 8 bases. CDR3 coding DNA: TGCAGCGTTGAAGAGTTAGCGGGAGACCGGGTCGATGAGCAGTTCTTC. Protein product: CSVEELAGDRVDEQFF.

This clonotype was observed a few times. A much larger clone lies a single base off, so this may be a read error. The rearrangement uses TRBV28 and TRBJ1-4, with D unresolved. The germline V gene has CDR1 MDHEN and CDR2 SYDVKM. The CDR3 extends over 15 amino acids. The CDR3 spells CAGSLFGATNEKLFF. DNA of the CDR3: TGTGCCGGCAGTTTATTCGGGGCAACTAATGAAAAACTGTTTTTT.

A word on this clonotype: A much larger clone is a single base away; this may be a read error. The chain couples TRBV27 to TRBJ2-3; the match to TRBD2 covers 11 bases. Trimming at V came to 3 bases and at J to 2 bases, leaving 7 bases not matched to a gene. CDR3 size: 17 residues. CDR1 and CDR2 from the germline V gene are MNHEY and SMNVEV (reference sequence). The CDR3 DNA reads TGTGCCAGCAGTTTCCAACTAGCGGGAGTCGCCACAGATACGCAGTATTTT. This sequence encodes CASSFQLAGVATDTQYF.

This clonotype was counted ten times or more. The chain couples TRBV29-1 to TRBJ1-1; D is unresolved. Trimming removed 4 bases from V and 2 bases from J, with 8 bases in between. The germline V gene encodes CDR1 SQVTM and CDR2 ANQGSEA. This CDR3 comprises 12 residues. CDR3 DNA sequence: TGCAGCGTTGTTAGTTTTAACACTGAAGCTTTCTTT. It translates to CSVVSFNTEAFF. The complete variable domain, with remaining parts taken from reference TRBV29-1 and TRBJ1-1, reads SAVISQKPSRDICQRGTSLTIQCQVDSQVTMMFWYRQQPGQSLTLIATANQGSEATYESGFVIDKFPISRPNLTFSTLTVSNMSPEDSSIYLCSVVSFNTEAFFGQGTRLTVV.

About this clonotype itself: This may be a read error: a much more frequent sequence differs by one nucleotide. The chain has TRBV20-1 and TRBJ2-7; weak D call: TRBD1 (5 bases). The CDR3 extends over 12 amino acids. The germline gives CDR1 DFQATT, CDR2 SNEGSKA (reference sequence). Trimming pared 4 bases from V and 6 bases from J, leaving 13 bases between. The CDR3 loop is CSAKGAAAEQYF. In DNA, the CDR3 is TGCAGTGCTAAAGGGGCGGCAGCCGAGCAGTACTTC.

This clonotype has ten or more counts. J is TRBJ2-7 and V is TRBV20-1; D possibly corresponds to TRBD1 (6 bases). The germline V and J ends were trimmed by 4 bases and 7 bases, with 14 bases remaining between them. The CDR3 is 12 residues long. Per germline, CDR1 DFQATT and CDR2 SNEGSKA (reference sequence). CDR3 in amino acids: CSATRQAGEQYF. In DNA form, the CDR3 reads TGCAGTGCTACTAGACAGGCAGGAGAGCAGTACTTC.

The sample holds many counts of this clonotype. V and J are TRBV11-2 and TRBJ2-1; 8 bases line up with TRBD1. Germline V gene lookup returns CDR1 SGHAT and CDR2 FQNNGV. J lost 4 bases, V lost 5 bases, and 7 bases had no gene match. This CDR3 has 15 residues. The CDR3 DNA reads TGTGCCAGCAGCGTCGACAGGGGTCCGTACAATGAGCAGTTCTTC. It translates to CASSVDRGPYNEQFF.

For this clonotype: A much larger clone differs from this one at a single base, so this may be a read error. V usage is TRBV20-1 and J usage is TRBJ1-6; tentative D call: TRBD1 (5 bases). The CDR3 contains 13 residues. Germline lookup yields CDR1 DFQATT and CDR2 SNEGSKA (reference sequence). V lost 6 bases and J lost 6, with 12 bases in between. The CDR3 region is CSARDASNSPLHF. The CDR3 DNA is TGCAGTGCGAGGGACGCTAGTAATTCACCCCTCCACTTT.